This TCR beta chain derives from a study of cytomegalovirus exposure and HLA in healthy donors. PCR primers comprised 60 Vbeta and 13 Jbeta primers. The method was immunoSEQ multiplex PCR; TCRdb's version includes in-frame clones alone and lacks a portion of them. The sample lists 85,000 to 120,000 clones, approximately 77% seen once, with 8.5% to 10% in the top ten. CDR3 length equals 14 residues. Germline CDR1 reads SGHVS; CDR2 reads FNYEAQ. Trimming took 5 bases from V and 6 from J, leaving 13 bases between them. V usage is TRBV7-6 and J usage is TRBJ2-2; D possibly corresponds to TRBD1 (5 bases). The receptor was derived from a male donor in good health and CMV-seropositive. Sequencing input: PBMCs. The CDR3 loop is CASSLSRVPGELFF. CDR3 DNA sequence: TGTGCCAGCAGCCTCTCCAGGGTTCCCGGGGAGCTGTTTTTT. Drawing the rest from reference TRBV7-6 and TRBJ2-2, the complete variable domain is GAGVSQSPRYKVTKRGQDVALRCDPISGHVSLYWYRQALGQGPEFLTYFNYEAQQDKSGLPNDRFSAERPEGSISTLTIQRTEQRDSAMYRCASSLSRVPGELFFGEGSRLTVL.